The TCR beta chain described here comes from a study of brain T cells in children with intractable seizures. Study findings and constraints: Absence of clones before surgery may stem from lower sequencing depth.

Germline lookup yields CDR1 SQVTM and CDR2 ANQGSEA. The length of the CDR3 is 12 residues. Trimming stripped 7 bases from V and 3 bases from J, with 12 bases between. Notes on this clone: Its specificity is unknown.

Sequenced by immunoSEQ multiplex PCR; TCRdb stores in-frame clones only, minus some. This sample has fewer than 25,000 clones, with around 94% found just once. The chain joins TRBV29-1 to TRBJ1-2; TRBD1 is a possible D gene (5 bases). Material: peripheral blood, obtained at surgery. The receptor was isolated from a boy aged 5-17 years with focal cortical dysplasia and intractable seizures. The CDR3: CSAGTVYYGYTF. The CDR3 DNA sequence: TGCAGCGCCGGGACGGTATACTATGGCTACACCTTC.